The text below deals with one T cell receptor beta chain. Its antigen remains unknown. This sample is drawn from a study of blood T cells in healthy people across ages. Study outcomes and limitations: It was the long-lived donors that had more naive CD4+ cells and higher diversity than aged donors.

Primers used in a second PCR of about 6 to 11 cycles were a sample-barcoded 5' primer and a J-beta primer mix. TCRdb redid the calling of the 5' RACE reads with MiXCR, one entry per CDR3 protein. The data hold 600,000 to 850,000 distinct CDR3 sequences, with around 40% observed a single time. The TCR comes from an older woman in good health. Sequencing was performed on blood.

CDR3 sequence: CASSLVSGSTYNEQYF. The DNA for the CDR3 is TGTGCCAGCAGCTTAGTTTCGGGGTCTACCTACAATGAGCAGTACTTC. This sequence joins TRBV7-2 and TRBJ2-7, with a possible D match to TRBD2 (5 bases). The CDR3 runs to 16 residues. V was clipped by 1 base and J by 7 bases, with 20 bases between them. Looked up from germline, CDR1 is SGHTA and CDR2 is FQGNSA.